This T cell receptor (beta chain) was retrieved from a study of T cell repertoires in cytomegalovirus infection. Study-level findings and limits: Across the ex vivo response, the dominant clonotypes were HLA-C-restricted CMV-specific TCR beta clonotypes.

TCRdb recomputed calls from the reads with MiXCR, one row per CDR3 protein. The sample holds 400,000 or so distinct CDR3 sequences; approximately 32% are singletons and the top ten take approximately 14%. As to this clonotype: Its antigen is not known.

The germline CDR1 and CDR2 sequences are SNHLY and FYNNEI. Trimming took 8 bases from V and 7 from J, leaving 12 bases between them. CDR3 length: 13 residues. The chain recombines TRBV2 with TRBJ1-6; D may be TRBD1 (6 bases). Sequenced sample: PBMCs. This sequence originates from a human donor in good health (CMV status not recorded). Some clones in this sample may be carry-over from other donors' samples. CDR3 DNA sequence: TGTGCCAGCCGGGACACTAGAAATTCACCCCTCCACTTT. This sequence encodes CASRDTRNSPLHF.